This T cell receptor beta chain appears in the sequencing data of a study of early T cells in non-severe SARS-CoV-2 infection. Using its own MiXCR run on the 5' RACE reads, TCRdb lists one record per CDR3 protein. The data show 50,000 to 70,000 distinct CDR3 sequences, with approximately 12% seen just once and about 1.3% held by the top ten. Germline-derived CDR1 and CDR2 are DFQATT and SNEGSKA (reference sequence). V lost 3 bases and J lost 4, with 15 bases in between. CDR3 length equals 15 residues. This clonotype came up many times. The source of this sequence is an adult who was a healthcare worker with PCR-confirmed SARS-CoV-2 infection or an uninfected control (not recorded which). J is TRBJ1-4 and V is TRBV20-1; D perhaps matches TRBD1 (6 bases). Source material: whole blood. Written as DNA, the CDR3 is TGCAGTGCTAGTACCGAGGGGACATATAATGAAAAACTGTTTTTT. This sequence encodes CSASTEGTYNEKLFF.